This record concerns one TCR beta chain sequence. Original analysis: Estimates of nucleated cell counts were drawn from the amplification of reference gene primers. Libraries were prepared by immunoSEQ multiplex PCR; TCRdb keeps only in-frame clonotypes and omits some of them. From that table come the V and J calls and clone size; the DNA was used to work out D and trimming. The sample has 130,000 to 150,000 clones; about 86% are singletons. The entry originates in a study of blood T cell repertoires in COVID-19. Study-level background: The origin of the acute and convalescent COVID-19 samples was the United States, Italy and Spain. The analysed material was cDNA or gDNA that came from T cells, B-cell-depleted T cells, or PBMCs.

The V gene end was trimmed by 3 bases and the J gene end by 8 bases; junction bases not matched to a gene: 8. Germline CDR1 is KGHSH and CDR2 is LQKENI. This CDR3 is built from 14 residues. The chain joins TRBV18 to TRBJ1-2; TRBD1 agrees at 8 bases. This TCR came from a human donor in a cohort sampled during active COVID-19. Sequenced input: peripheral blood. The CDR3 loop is CASSPLDRAGGYTF. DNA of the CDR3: TGTGCCAGCTCACCCCTGGACAGGGCGGGAGGCTACACCTTC. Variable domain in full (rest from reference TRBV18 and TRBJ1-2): NAGVMQNPRHLVRRRGQEARLRCSPMKGHSHVYWYRQLPEEGLKFMVYLQKENIIDESGMPKERFSAEFPKEGPSILRIQQVVRGDSAAYFCASSPLDRAGGYTFGSGTRLTVV.